The 25 T cell receptor beta chains below all came from one sample that was sequenced in a study of CXCR3-negative and CXCR3-positive naive CD8 T cells. Study-wide points: Higher TRB CDR3 hydrophobicity marked CXCR3-positive naive cells relative to CXCR3-negative naive cells.

Their antigen targets remain unknown. TRB cDNA libraries were made by UMI-labeled 5' RACE. TCRdb reprocessed the 5' RACE reads, keeping one entry per CDR3 protein, no DNA. With over 150,000 distinct CDR3 sequences in the sample, the ten largest clones hold about 0.48%. Source material: naive CXCR3+ CD8+ T cells from blood. Subset defined: CD45RO-CCR7+CD27+CD95- naive CD8+ T cells expressing CXCR3 (TNR3+). Source of these receptors: a human donor in good health. Some clones in this sample may be carry-over from other donors' samples.

The chain carries TRBV6-1 and TRBJ2-1; the D call from TCRdb, TRBD1, cannot be confirmed without DNA. Germline assignment: CDR1 MNHNS and CDR2 SASEGT. CDR3 size: 17 residues. CDR3 region: CASSQLHRGTSYNEQFF.

The CDR3 region is CASTSGPGLINYGYTF. V is TRBV7-2 and J is TRBJ1-2; lacking DNA, the TRBD1 call made by TCRdb goes unchecked. The CDR3 sequence is 16 residues long. CDR1 and CDR2 from the germline V gene are SGHTA and FQGNSA.

V gene TRBV4-1 combines with J gene TRBJ2-4; the D gene TCRdb calls, TRBD2, cannot be checked with no DNA. Per germline, CDR1 MGHRA and CDR2 YSYEKL. The CDR3 spans 15 residues. CDR3 in amino acids: CASSLAGGAKNIQYF.

J is TRBJ2-7 and V is TRBV28; the D call from TCRdb, TRBD1, cannot be confirmed without DNA. The CDR3 covers 14 residues. Germline lookup yields CDR1 MDHEN and CDR2 SYDVKM. The CDR3 reads CASSTLGTGDEQYF.

V gene TRBV28 combines with J gene TRBJ2-7. The CDR3 totals 11 residues. Germline-derived CDR1 and CDR2 are MDHEN and SYDVKM. The CDR3 here is CASSLQNEQYF.

The chain is built from TRBV5-4 and TRBJ2-7; TCRdb outputs TRBD2, but without DNA this stays unchecked. Germline CDR1 reads SGHNT; CDR2 reads YYREEE (reference sequence). CDR3 length: 15 residues. CDR3: CASSSGTSTLDEQYF.

V gene TRBV15 combines with J gene TRBJ2-7; the TCRdb D gene call, TRBD2, has no DNA to confirm it. Germline V gives CDR1 LNHNV, CDR2 YYDKDF (reference sequence). The CDR3 runs 15 residues. CDR3 region: CATSIGPAGMYEQYF.

The rearrangement uses TRBV10-3 and TRBJ2-7; TCRdb indicates TRBD1, and absent DNA this call remains unverified. CDR1 ENHRY and CDR2 SYGVKD come from the germline V gene. The CDR3 length is 12 residues. The CDR3 is CASRDGLYEQYF.

The rearrangement uses TRBV19 and TRBJ2-1; checking the TCRdb D call of TRBD2 is not possible without DNA. The CDR3 totals 13 residues. Per germline, CDR1 LNHDA and CDR2 SQIVND (reference sequence). CDR3 sequence: CASSISGENEQFF.

The chain employs TRBV28 and TRBJ2-3; TCRdb reports TRBD2, a call that lacks DNA to check it against. This CDR3 is 15 amino acids long. Germline-derived CDR1 and CDR2 are MDHEN and SYDVKM. The chain's CDR3 is CASSLNLAGSDTQYF. Complete variable domain (other parts from reference TRBV28 and TRBJ2-3): DVKVTQSSRYLVKRTGEKVFLECVQDMDHENMFWYRQDPGLGLRLIYFSYDVKMKEKGDIPEGYSVSREKKERFSLILESASTNQTSMYLCASSLNLAGSDTQYFGPGTRLTVL.

V usage is TRBV4-3 and J usage is TRBJ1-4; the D call from TCRdb, TRBD1, cannot be confirmed without DNA. The CDR3 extends over 15 amino acids. Germline CDR1 is LGHNA and CDR2 is YSLEER. CDR3 protein: CASSQGTGEGEKLFF.

This chain links TRBV7-9 with TRBJ2-3. CDR1 and CDR2 from the germline V gene are SEHNR and FQNEAQ (reference sequence). CDR3 length: 15 residues. CDR3 sequence: CASSLGDRNTDTQYF.

The chain uses TRBV4-1 and TRBJ1-2; TCRdb lists TRBD1, though no DNA is available to test this call. Germline values: CDR1 MGHRA, CDR2 YSYEKL. The CDR3 contains 14 residues. The CDR3 is CASSQVGNMGHYTF.

The chain joins TRBV28 to TRBJ2-7; the D call from TCRdb, TRBD2, cannot be confirmed without DNA. The germline V gene has CDR1 MDHEN and CDR2 SYDVKM. The CDR3 loop spans 21 amino acids. CDR3 residues: CASSSSSASGRAGGVSYEQYF.

The chain uses TRBV6-6 and TRBJ1-5; without DNA, the TCRdb call of TRBD1 cannot be checked. Germline V gene sequence: CDR1 MNHNY, CDR2 SVGAGI (reference sequence). This CDR3 has 17 amino acids. CDR3: CASSYPPDRGFTQPQHF.

This chain uses TRBV5-1 with TRBJ2-2; TCRdb's assignment of TRBD2 cannot be checked, as there is no DNA. The CDR3 has 15 residues. CDR1 and CDR2 (germline): SGHRS, YFSETQ. CDR3: CASSLVRGDTGELFF.

V is TRBV29-1 and J is TRBJ1-1. This CDR3 has 11 residues. From germline, CDR1 is SQVTM and CDR2 ANQGSEA. The CDR3 loop is CSVEEPTEAFF.

The gene calls are TRBV29-1 and TRBJ2-1; TCRdb selects TRBD1, and the lack of DNA leaves this call unchecked. The germline V gene encodes CDR1 SQVTM and CDR2 ANQGSEA. The CDR3 consists of 14 residues. The CDR3 here is CSVEYRDTYNEQFF.

The genes are TRBV6-2 or TRBV6-3 and TRBJ1-1. There are 13 residues in the CDR3. Germline lookup yields CDR1 MNHEY and CDR2 SVGEGT. CDR3 sequence reads: CASAIDWGTEAFF.

J is TRBJ2-7 and V is TRBV20-1; as DNA is missing, the TRBD2 call by TCRdb cannot be tested. The CDR3 has 15 amino acids. Germline-derived CDR1 and CDR2 are DFQATT and SNEGSKA (reference sequence). CDR3 loop: CSARASLAGDYEQYF.

This chain uses TRBV7-9 with TRBJ2-3. In germline, CDR1 is SEHNR, CDR2 FQNEAQ (reference sequence). This CDR3 comprises 12 residues. This CDR3 is CASSLGRDTQYF. The full variable domain, with the rest looked up from reference TRBV7-9 and TRBJ2-3, is DTGVSQNPRHKITKRGQNVTFRCDPISEHNRLYWYRQTLGQGPEFLTYFQNEAQLEKSRLLSDRFSAERPKGSFSTLEIQRTEQGDSAMYLCASSLGRDTQYFGPGTRLTVL.

The chain carries TRBV27 and TRBJ1-2. Germline V gives CDR1 MNHEY, CDR2 SMNVEV (reference sequence). The CDR3 has 15 residues. The CDR3 loop reads CASSKSKGVFYGYTF.

V is TRBV25-1 and J is TRBJ2-7; with no DNA, the TCRdb D assignment of TRBD1 cannot be verified. The CDR3 sequence is 14 residues long. CDR1 is MGHDK, CDR2 SYGVNS, per germline. CDR3 in amino acids: CASSPYEGGREQYF.

The chain employs TRBV5-6 and TRBJ2-1; no DNA is available, so the TRBD2 call from TCRdb remains unchecked. CDR1 is SGHDT, CDR2 YYEEEE, per germline. The CDR3 extends over 16 amino acids. The CDR3 loop reads CASSILAGGPYNEQFF. The variable domain in full, with the rest retrieved from reference TRBV5-6 and TRBJ2-1, is DAGVTQSPTHLIKTRGQQVTLRCSPKSGHDTVSWYQQALGQGPQFIFQYYEEEERQRGNFPDRFSGHQFPNYSSELNVNALLLGDSALYLCASSILAGGPYNEQFFGPGTRLTVL.

This chain joins TRBV6-2 or TRBV6-3 and TRBJ1-1. Germline-derived CDR1 and CDR2 are MNHEY and SVGEGT. The CDR3 covers 11 residues. The CDR3 loop reads CASMMNTEAFF.